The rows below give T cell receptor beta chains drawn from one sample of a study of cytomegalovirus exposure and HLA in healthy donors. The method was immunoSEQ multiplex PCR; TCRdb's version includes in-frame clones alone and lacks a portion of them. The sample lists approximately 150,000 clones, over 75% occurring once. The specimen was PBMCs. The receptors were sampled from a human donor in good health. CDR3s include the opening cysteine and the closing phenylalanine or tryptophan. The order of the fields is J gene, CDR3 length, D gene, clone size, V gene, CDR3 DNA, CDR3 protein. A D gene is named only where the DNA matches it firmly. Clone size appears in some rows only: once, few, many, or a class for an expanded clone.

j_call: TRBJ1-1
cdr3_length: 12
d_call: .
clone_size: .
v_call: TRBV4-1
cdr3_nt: TGCGCCAGCAGCCGCGGAGGCGGTGAAGCTTTCTTT
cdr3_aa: CASSRGGGEAFF

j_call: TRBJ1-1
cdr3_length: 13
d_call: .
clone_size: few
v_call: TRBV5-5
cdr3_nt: TGTGCCAGCAGCTTCTTTAGGCAGGCTGAAGCTTTCTTT
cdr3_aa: CASSFFRQAEAFF

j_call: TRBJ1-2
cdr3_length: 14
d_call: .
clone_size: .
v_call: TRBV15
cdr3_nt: TGTGCCACCAGCTATCAGGGAATAGACTATGGCTACACCTTC
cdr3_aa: CATSYQGIDYGYTF

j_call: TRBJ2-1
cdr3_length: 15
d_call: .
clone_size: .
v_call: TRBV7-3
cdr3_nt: TGTGCCAGCAGCCCAAGGGGGGGGCGCAACAATGAGCAGTTCTTC
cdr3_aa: CASSPRGGRNNEQFF

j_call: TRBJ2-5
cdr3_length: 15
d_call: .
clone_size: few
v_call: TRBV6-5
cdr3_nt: TGTGCCAGCAGCTACGAGCCAACTAGCCAAGAGACCCAGTACTTC
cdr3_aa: CASSYEPTSQETQYF

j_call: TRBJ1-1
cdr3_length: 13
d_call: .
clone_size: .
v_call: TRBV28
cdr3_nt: TGTGCCAGCAGCTTCAACCGCGTCACTGAAGCTTTCTTT
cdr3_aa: CASSFNRVTEAFF

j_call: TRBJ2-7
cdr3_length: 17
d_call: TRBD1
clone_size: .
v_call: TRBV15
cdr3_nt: TGTGCCACCAGCAGAGATATCGGGACAGGGATTCCCTACGAGCAGTACTTC
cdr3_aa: CATSRDIGTGIPYEQYF

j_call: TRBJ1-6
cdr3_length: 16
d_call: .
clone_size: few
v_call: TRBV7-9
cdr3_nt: TGTGCCAGCAGCTTAGGTAGTAAGACAGGAGCCTCACCCCTCCACTTT
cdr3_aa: CASSLGSKTGASPLHF

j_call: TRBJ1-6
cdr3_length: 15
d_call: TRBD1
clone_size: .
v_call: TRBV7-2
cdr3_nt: TGTGCCAGCAGTACGGGACAGGAGGGTCATTCACCCCTCCACTTT
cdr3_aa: CASSTGQEGHSPLHF

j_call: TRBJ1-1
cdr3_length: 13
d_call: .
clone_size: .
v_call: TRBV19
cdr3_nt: TGTGCCAGTAGTAATCTTGTTGACACTGAAGCTTTCTTT
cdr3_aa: CASSNLVDTEAFF

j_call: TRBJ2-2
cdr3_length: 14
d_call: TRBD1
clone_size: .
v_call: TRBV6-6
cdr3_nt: TGTGCCAGCAGCCAGGGACAGATGGACGGGGAGCTGTTTTTT
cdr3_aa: CASSQGQMDGELFF

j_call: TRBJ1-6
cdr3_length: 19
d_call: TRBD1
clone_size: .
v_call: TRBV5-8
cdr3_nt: TGTGCCAGCAGCTTAATCGGGACAGGACAAACACATTCGAATTCACCCCTCCACTTT
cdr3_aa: CASSLIGTGQTHSNSPLHF

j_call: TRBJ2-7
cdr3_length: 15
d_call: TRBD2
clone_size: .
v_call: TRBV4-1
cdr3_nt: TGCGCCAGCGCGCAAATAGCGGGGGTAGCCTACGAGCAGTACTTC
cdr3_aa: CASAQIAGVAYEQYF

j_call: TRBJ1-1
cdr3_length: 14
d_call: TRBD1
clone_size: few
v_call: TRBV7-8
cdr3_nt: TGTGCCAGCAGCTTAGCGGGGACAGATTATGAAGCTTTCTTT
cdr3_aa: CASSLAGTDYEAFF

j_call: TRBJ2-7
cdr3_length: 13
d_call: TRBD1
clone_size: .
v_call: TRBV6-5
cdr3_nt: TGTGCCACTTTACAGGGGTCCACCTACGAGCAGTACTTC
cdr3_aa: CATLQGSTYEQYF

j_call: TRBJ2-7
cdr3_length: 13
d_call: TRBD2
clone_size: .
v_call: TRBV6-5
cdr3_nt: TGTGCCAGCAGTTACAAGCGGGGGTACGAGCAGTACTTC
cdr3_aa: CASSYKRGYEQYF

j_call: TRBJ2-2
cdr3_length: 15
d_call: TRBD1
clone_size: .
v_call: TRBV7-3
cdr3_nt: TGTGCCAGCAGCCTCGGACAGGGTGGGACCGGGGAGCTGTTTTTT
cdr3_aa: CASSLGQGGTGELFF